This T cell receptor beta chain was captured by sequencing in a study of early T cells in non-severe SARS-CoV-2 infection. For the study at large: The sequenced material was bulk RNA from unsorted whole blood, and its chains were unpaired.

Unique molecular identifiers were affixed to single, distinct cDNA molecules. A single record per CDR3 protein comes from TCRdb applying MiXCR to the 5' RACE reads. The sample carries about 21,000 distinct CDR3 sequences, over 5.5% recorded once. This CDR3 is 16 amino acids long. The V and J ends lost 2 bases and 6 bases respectively, with 19 bases between them. The germline V gene encodes CDR1 KGHSH and CDR2 LQKENI. The sequencing here drew on whole blood, taken at baseline. This chain connects TRBV18 to TRBJ2-5; tentatively, D is TRBD1 (6 bases). The origin of this receptor is an adult who was a healthcare worker with PCR-confirmed SARS-CoV-2 infection or an uninfected control (not recorded which). Here the CDR3 DNA reads TGTGCCAGCTCACCATGGGCTGGGGGCGCAGTAAAGACCCAGTACTTC. This translates into CASSPWAGGAVKTQYF.